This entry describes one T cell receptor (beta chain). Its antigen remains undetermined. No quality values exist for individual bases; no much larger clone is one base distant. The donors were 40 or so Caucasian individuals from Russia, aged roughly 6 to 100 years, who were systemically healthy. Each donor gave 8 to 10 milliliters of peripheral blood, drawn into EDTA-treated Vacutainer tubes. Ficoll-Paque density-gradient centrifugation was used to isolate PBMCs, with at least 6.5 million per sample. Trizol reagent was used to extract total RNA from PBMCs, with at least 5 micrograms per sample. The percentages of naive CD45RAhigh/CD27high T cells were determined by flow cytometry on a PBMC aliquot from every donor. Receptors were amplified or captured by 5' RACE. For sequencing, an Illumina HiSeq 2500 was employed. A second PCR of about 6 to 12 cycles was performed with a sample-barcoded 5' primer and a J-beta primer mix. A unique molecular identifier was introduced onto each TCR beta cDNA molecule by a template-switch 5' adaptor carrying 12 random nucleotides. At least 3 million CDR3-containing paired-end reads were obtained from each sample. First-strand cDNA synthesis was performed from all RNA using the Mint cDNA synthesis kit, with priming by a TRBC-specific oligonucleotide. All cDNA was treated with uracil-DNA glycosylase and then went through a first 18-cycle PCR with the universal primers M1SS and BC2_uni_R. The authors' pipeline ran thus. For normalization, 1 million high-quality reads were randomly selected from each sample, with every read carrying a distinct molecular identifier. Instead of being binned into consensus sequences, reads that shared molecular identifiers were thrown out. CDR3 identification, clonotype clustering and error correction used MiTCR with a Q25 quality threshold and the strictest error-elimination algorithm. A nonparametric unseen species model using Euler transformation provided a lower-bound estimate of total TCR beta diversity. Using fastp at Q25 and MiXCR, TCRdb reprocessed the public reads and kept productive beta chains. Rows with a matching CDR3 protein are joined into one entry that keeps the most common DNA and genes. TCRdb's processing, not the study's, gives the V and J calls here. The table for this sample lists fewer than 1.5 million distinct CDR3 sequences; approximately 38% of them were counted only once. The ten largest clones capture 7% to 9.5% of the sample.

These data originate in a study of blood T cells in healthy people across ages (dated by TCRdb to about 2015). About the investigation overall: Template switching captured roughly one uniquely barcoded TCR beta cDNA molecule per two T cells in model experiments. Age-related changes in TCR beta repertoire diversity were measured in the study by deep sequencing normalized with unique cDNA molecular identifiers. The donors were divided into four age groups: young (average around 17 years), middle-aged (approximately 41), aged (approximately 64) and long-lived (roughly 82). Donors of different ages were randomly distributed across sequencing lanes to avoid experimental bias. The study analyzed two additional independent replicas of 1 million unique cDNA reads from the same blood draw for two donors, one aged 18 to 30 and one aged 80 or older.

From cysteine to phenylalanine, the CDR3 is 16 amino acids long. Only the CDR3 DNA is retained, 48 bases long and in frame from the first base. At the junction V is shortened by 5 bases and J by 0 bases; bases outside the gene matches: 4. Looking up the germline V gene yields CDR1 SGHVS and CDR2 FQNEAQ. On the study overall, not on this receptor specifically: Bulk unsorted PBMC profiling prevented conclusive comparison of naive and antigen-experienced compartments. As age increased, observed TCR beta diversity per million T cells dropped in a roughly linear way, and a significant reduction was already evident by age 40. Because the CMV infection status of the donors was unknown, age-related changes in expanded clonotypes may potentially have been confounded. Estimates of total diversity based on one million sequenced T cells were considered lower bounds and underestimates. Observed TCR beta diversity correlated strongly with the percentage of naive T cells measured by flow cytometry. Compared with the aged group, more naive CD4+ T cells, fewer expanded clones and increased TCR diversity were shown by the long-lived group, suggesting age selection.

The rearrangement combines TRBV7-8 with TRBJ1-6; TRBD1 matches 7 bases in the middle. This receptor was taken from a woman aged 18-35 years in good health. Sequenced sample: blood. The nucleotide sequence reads TGTGCCAGCAGCCGGGACAGTAGCTCCTATAATTCACCCCTCCACTTT. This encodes CASSRDSSSYNSPLHF.